This entry is about one TCR beta chain. Its matching antigen is unknown. Profiling relied on immunoSEQ multiplex PCR, and the TCRdb table lists in-frame clones only, not all of them. The sample includes around 1.1 million clones, approximately 77% of them seen just once. Subsets obtained from CD4+ cells comprised CD45RA+ naive and CD45RA-negative memory cells. The CDR3 extends over 14 amino acids. The junction had 9 bases not matched to a gene; V was cut back by 6 bases and J by 5 bases. Germline CDR1 is MDHEN and CDR2 is SYDVKM. This entry belongs to a study of shared clonotypes between healthy human individuals. Findings and caveats of the study: In general, naive subsets displayed greater estimated richness than memory subsets did.

The material sequenced was memory CD4+ T cells from PBMCs. As to subset: CD45RA-negative fraction. The source of this sequence is a man aged 18 to 35 in good health. Some clones in this sample may be carry-over from other donors' samples. The chain employs TRBV28 and TRBJ2-5, with 7 bases aligning to TRBD2. CDR3 coding DNA: TGTGCCAGCAGGAGTGGACTAGTACTGGAGACCCAGTACTTC. Translation: CASRSGLVLETQYF.